This TCR beta chain was found in a study of T cells in Graves' hyperthyroidism and ophthalmopathy. Template material for amplifying TCR beta CDR3 regions consisted of RNA transcripts. The HTBI primer set drove a first-round RT-PCR of the TCR CDR3. MiXCR, applied by TCRdb to the multiplex PCR reads, yields one record per CDR3 protein. The table records about 640,000 distinct CDR3 sequences, roughly 15% of them present only once. A single count supports this clonotype. This CDR3 comprises 19 residues. Germline CDR1 is LGHNA and CDR2 is YSLEER. Trimming pared 3 bases from V and 0 bases from J, leaving 18 bases between.

This TCR was sampled from a woman in her fifties or sixties with Graves' ophthalmopathy. This chain joins TRBV4-3 and TRBJ2-6, with D perhaps matching TRBD1 or TRBD2 (5 bases each). Sequenced input: blood. The CDR3 is CASSQTRDPNHSGANVLTF. The CDR3 DNA reads as TGCGCCAGCAGCCAGACCCGGGACCCGAACCACTCTGGGGCCAACGTCCTGACTTTC.